This T cell receptor (beta chain) comes out of a study of blood T cell repertoires in COVID-19. V gave up 3 bases and J gave up 9 bases, with 9 bases separating them. The CDR3 totals 12 residues. The assay was immunoSEQ multiplex PCR, and TCRdb's table has in-frame clones only and misses some. This table holds 450,000 to 500,000 clones, roughly nine tenths found once. The clonotype was recovered from a woman aged 60 to 75 who had recovered from COVID-19. The sample was PBMCs or T cells enriched from blood (not recorded which). V is TRBV12-3 or TRBV12-4 and J is TRBJ1-5; unclear D gene. The CDR3 protein is CASSFSSGPQHF. In nucleotides, the CDR3 is TGTGCCAGCAGTTTTTCCTCAGGGCCCCAGCATTTT.